Listed here are 21 T cell receptor beta chains from one sample, sequenced in a study of T cells in localized non-small cell lung cancer. The protocol was immunoSEQ multiplex PCR, while the TCRdb copy is restricted to in-frame clones and leaves out a portion. The repertoire consists of around 26,000 clones, with less than 95% occurring once and the leading ten covering 0.95% to 1.4%. The material sequenced was peripheral blood, taken before any cancer treatment. The receptor source for this set is a woman aged 35 to 70 with stage I lung adenocarcinoma.

This clone was counted only a few times. The chain carries TRBV5-5 and TRBJ2-2; tentatively, D is TRBD2 (6 bases). V was trimmed by 0 bases and J by 8 bases, leaving 17 bases between them. CDR1 is SGHKS and CDR2 is YYEKEE in the germline V gene (reference sequence). The CDR3 loop spans 16 amino acids. The CDR3 reads CASSLVDYPLAGELFF. Written as DNA, the CDR3 is TGTGCCAGCAGCTTGGTGGACTACCCTCTTGCGGGGGAGCTGTTTTTT.

The V call is TRBV19, the J call TRBJ2-3; D is perhaps TRBD1 (8 bases). CDR1 and CDR2 from the germline V gene are LNHDA and SQIVND (reference sequence). The germline V and J ends were trimmed by 6 bases and 2 bases, with 18 bases remaining between them. The CDR3 is made up of 16 amino acids. The CDR3: CASRRTGRDYTDTQYF. DNA of the CDR3: TGTGCCAGTAGGAGGACAGGGCGGGACTACACAGATACGCAGTATTTT.

The chain links TRBV2 to TRBJ2-4, with D possibly matching TRBD1 (6 bases). Germline V CDR1 and CDR2: SNHLY, FYNNEI. This CDR3 has 11 residues. Trimming removed 7 bases at V and 7 bases at J, with 8 bases between. In DNA form, the CDR3 reads TGTGCCAGCAAACAGGGTAACATTCAGTACTTC. This encodes CASKQGNIQYF.

The V call is TRBV5-6, the J call TRBJ2-3; 11 bases line up with TRBD2. CDR1 is SGHDT and CDR2 is YYEEEE in the germline V gene. The CDR3 is made up of 15 amino acids. V lost 4 bases, J lost 5 bases, and 6 bases stayed unmatched. Here the CDR3 DNA reads TGTGCCAGCAGCCCCCTAGCGGGGGGCGGAGATACGCAGTATTTT. It encodes CASSPLAGGGDTQYF.

The chain has TRBV19 and TRBJ1-1, with 11 bases identical to TRBD1. CDR3 length equals 14 residues. Looked up from germline, CDR1 is LNHDA and CDR2 is SQIVND (reference sequence). With V trimmed by 6 bases and J by 4 bases, 4 bases remained unmatched. CDR3 region: CASRGTGGITEAFF. CDR3 in DNA: TGTGCCAGTAGGGGGACAGGGGGTATCACTGAAGCTTTCTTT.

This sequence joins TRBV7-8 and TRBJ2-1; the D is unclear. This CDR3 comprises 12 residues. Trimming took off 6 bases at V and 9 bases at J, with 12 bases between the two ends. Germline V lookup: CDR1 SGHVS, CDR2 FQNEAQ. CDR3 DNA sequence: TGTGCCAGCAGTTTCCCCGACCGTGAGCAGTTCTTC. This sequence encodes CASSFPDREQFF.

Only a few counts were recorded for this clone. The chain links TRBV6-1 to TRBJ2-1, with 11 bases lining up with TRBD2. The CDR3 is 15 amino acids. Per the germline V gene, CDR1 is MNHNS and CDR2 is SASEGT. V lost 7 bases and J lost 6; bases outside the gene matches: 8. CDR3 in amino acids: CASTPTSGSSNEQFF. The DNA for the CDR3 is TGTGCCAGCACCCCCACTAGCGGGAGTTCCAATGAGCAGTTCTTC.

The J gene is TRBJ2-1, the V gene TRBV25-1, with TRBD2 matching over 13 bases. The CDR3 has 16 residues. Looked up from germline, CDR1 is MGHDK and CDR2 is SYGVNS. V trimming: 6 bases; J trimming: 7 bases; junction bases outside the gene matches: 9. For the CDR3, the DNA is TGTGCCAGCAGCGCACTAGCGGGAGGGCCCTTGAATGAGCAGTTCTTC. Translation: CASSALAGGPLNEQFF.

The chain combines TRBV18 with TRBJ2-7, with D perhaps TRBD2 (6 bases). The CDR3 sequence is 14 residues long. Germline-derived CDR1 and CDR2 are KGHSH and LQKENI. Trimming shortened V by 2 bases and J by 2 bases, and 10 bases separated the two germline ends. CDR3 DNA: TGTGCCAGCTCACCAGGGGGGTTTGCCTACGAGCAGTACTTC. This translates into CASSPGGFAYEQYF.

The rearrangement joins TRBV7-6 to TRBJ2-7; 7 nucleotides match TRBD2. V trimming: 5 bases; J trimming: 2 bases; junction bases outside the gene matches: 18. Germline V CDR1 and CDR2: SGHVS, FNYEAQ. CDR3 size: 18 residues. CDR3 nucleotides: TGTGCCAGCAGCATTACAAAAGCTGGGTCTAGCGGACCCTACGAGCAGTACTTC. Translating it yields CASSITKAGSSGPYEQYF.

The genes are TRBV5-6 and TRBJ2-1; 7 bases match TRBD1. The junction had 4 bases not matched to a gene; V was cut back by 1 base and J by 9 bases. The length of the CDR3 is 13 residues. Germline V gene lookup returns CDR1 SGHDT and CDR2 YYEEEE. Here the CDR3 reads CASSLRGLPEQFF. Written as DNA, the CDR3 is TGTGCCAGCAGCTTGAGGGGGCTCCCTGAGCAGTTCTTC. Together with reference TRBV5-6 and TRBJ2-1, the CDR3 gives the full variable domain: DAGVTQSPTHLIKTRGQQVTLRCSPKSGHDTVSWYQQALGQGPQFIFQYYEEEERQRGNFPDRFSGHQFPNYSSELNVNALLLGDSALYLCASSLRGLPEQFFGPGTRLTVL.

The chain combines TRBV18 with TRBJ2-5; no definite D call. V lost 2 bases, J lost 1 base, and 2 bases lay in between. Germline V gene lookup returns CDR1 KGHSH and CDR2 LQKENI. The CDR3 totals 12 residues. In nucleotides, the CDR3 is TGTGCCAGCTCACCAGGCCAAGAGACCCAGTACTTC. This encodes CASSPGQETQYF.

The rearrangement links TRBV5-6 to TRBJ2-3; a possible D gene is TRBD1 (6 bases). Deletions cut 3 bases from V and 7 bases from J, with 9 bases between. Germline V lookup: CDR1 SGHDT, CDR2 YYEEEE. This CDR3 is 12 amino acids long. The CDR3: CASSSRGNTQYF. The CDR3 region has the DNA TGTGCCAGCAGCTCCAGGGGTAATACGCAGTATTTT.

The chain carries TRBV6-5 and TRBJ2-7; either TRBD1 or TRBD2 may fit D (5 bases each). Germline V gives CDR1 MNHEY, CDR2 SVGAGI. This CDR3 contains 15 residues. Trimming took 8 bases from V and 0 from J, leaving 17 bases between them. The CDR3: CASGGRTGVSYEQYF. The CDR3 region has the DNA TGTGCCAGCGGGGGACGAACAGGCGTCTCCTACGAGCAGTACTTC.

The chain carries TRBV29-1 and TRBJ2-3, with TRBD1 matching 9 bases. The germline V gene encodes CDR1 SQVTM and CDR2 ANQGSEA. V gave up 7 bases and J gave up 9 bases; unmatched junction bases: 8. The CDR3 has 12 amino acids. Written as DNA, the CDR3 is TGCAGCGCACAAAGGGGACAGGGAACGCAGTATTTT. Encoded protein: CSAQRGQGTQYF.

This chain joins TRBV4-3 and TRBJ2-1; TRBD2 matches 8 bases. Germline V CDR1 and CDR2: LGHNA, YSLEER. J was trimmed by 2 bases and V by 0 bases; bases with no gene match: 6. This CDR3 spans 17 amino acids. In DNA, the CDR3 is TGCGCCAGCAGCCAAGATAGGACGGGAGGGCCCTACAATGAGCAGTTCTTC. Translated: CASSQDRTGGPYNEQFF.

The gene calls are TRBV2 and TRBJ1-1; D is possibly TRBD1 (5 bases). In germline, CDR1 is SNHLY, CDR2 FYNNEI. The CDR3 extends over 15 amino acids. Trimming pared 4 bases from V and 3 bases from J, leaving 15 bases between. CDR3 residues: CASSAGTPGYTEAFF. The CDR3, as DNA: TGTGCCAGCAGTGCTGGGACTCCCGGGTACACTGAAGCTTTCTTT.

The J gene is TRBJ1-3, the V gene TRBV25-1; D gene ambiguous. Trimming took off 6 bases at V and 4 bases at J, with 10 bases between the two ends. The CDR3 runs 13 residues. CDR1 MGHDK and CDR2 SYGVNS come from the germline V gene. DNA of the CDR3: TGTGCCAGCAGGGACCCGGCAGGAAACACCATATATTTT. It translates to CASRDPAGNTIYF.

The genes are TRBV29-1 and TRBJ2-7; TRBD1 is a possible D gene (5 bases). Germline assignment: CDR1 SQVTM and CDR2 ANQGSEA. V was clipped by 3 bases and J by 3 bases, with 6 bases between them. CDR3 size: 11 residues. The CDR3 reads CSVDRGYEQYF. CDR3 sequence (DNA): TGCAGCGTTGATAGGGGCTACGAGCAGTACTTC.

The V gene is TRBV6-6, the J gene TRBJ2-1, with 9 nucleotides matching TRBD2. CDR3 size: 16 residues. The V gene's germline CDR1 is MNHNY and CDR2 SVGAGI (reference sequence). Trimming removed 8 bases from V and 8 bases from J; junction bases left unmatched: 16. The CDR3 coding sequence is TGTGCCAGCTTTGCTAGCGGGATTTCGTGGGGGGATGAGCAGTTCTTC. Protein sequence: CASFASGISWGDEQFF.

The genes are TRBV2 and TRBJ1-2, with a possible D match to TRBD1 (6 bases). The germline gives CDR1 SNHLY, CDR2 FYNNEI. The CDR3 spans 14 residues. Trimming removed 6 bases from V and 7 bases from J, with 18 bases in between. The CDR3 DNA is TGTGCCAGCAGATCGCAGGGGAGTAGTTTTGGCTACACCTTC. Amino acid sequence: CASRSQGSSFGYTF. Together with reference TRBV2 and TRBJ1-2, the CDR3 gives the full variable domain: EPEVTQTPSHQVTQMGQEVILRCVPISNHLYFYWYRQILGQKVEFLVSFYNNEISEKSEIFDDQFSVERPDGSNFTLKIRSTKLEDSAMYFCASRSQGSSFGYTFGSGTRLTVV.